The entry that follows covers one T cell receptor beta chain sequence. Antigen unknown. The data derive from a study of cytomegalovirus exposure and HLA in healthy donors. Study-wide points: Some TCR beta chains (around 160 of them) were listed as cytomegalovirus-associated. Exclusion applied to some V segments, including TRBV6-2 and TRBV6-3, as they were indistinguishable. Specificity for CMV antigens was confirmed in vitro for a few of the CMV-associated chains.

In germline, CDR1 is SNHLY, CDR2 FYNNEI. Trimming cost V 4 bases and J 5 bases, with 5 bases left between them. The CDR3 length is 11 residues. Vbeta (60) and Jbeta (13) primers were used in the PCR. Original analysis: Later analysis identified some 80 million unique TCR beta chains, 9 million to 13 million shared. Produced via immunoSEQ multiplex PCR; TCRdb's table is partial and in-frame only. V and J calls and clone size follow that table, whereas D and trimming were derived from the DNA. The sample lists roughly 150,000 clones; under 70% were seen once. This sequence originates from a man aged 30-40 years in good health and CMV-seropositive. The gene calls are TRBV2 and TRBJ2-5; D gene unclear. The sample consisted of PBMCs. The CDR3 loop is CASSALETQYF. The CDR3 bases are TGTGCCAGCAGTGCTCTGGAGACCCAGTACTTC.